This T cell receptor beta chain was sequenced in a study of Ad26.COV2.S vaccination and SARS-CoV-2 variants. Trimming took 4 bases from V and 4 from J; bases not matched to a gene: 1. The CDR3 runs 13 residues. The germline V gene encodes CDR1 LNHDA and CDR2 SQIVND (reference sequence). As to treatment: approximately 18 received Ad26.COV2.S at low or high dose, single or two shots; about five received placebo; per-sample allocation not given. Sampling took place 63 days after the first vaccine or placebo injection. Boston provided a donor who was an adult aged 18-55 years. Study-wide results and limits: Marked by substantial breadth, spike-specific CD8+ and CD4+ T cell responses were reportedly seen after vaccination.

Data came from immunoSEQ multiplex PCR; TCRdb stores just in-frame clones and leaves some out. The repertoire holds 380,000 or so clones, with approximately 90% as singletons. Comment on this clone: Antigen: not known.

This chain connects TRBV19 to TRBJ2-7; 10 bases map to TRBD1. Sequenced here: peripheral blood, sampled in a trial of Ad26.COV2.S vaccine versus placebo. The source of this sequence is a person between 18 and 59 years old who received the Ad26.COV2.S COVID-19 vaccine or a placebo. Here the CDR3 DNA reads TGTGCCAGTAGTAGGGGACAGGGGTACGAGCAGTACTTC. The encoded protein is CASSRGQGYEQYF.